A single sample gave rise to the 29 T cell receptor beta chains below, sequenced in a study of T cell repertoires in cytomegalovirus infection. These TCRs' antigens remain unknown. TCRdb reprocessed the reads with MiXCR, giving one entry per CDR3 protein. The sample lists about 400,000 distinct CDR3 sequences, roughly 34% occurring once. This material consisted of cultured PBMCs, taken from culture after CMV antigen stimulation. The receptors here all came from a human donor in good health (CMV status not recorded). Some clones in this sample may be carry-over from other donors' samples.

The chain recombines TRBV29-1 with TRBJ2-6; TRBD1 agrees at 9 bases. The germline V gene encodes CDR1 SQVTM and CDR2 ANQGSEA. The V segment lost 6 bases and the J segment 1 base; nucleotides outside the gene matches: 10. The CDR3 runs 17 residues. CDR3 in amino acids: CSVTDRGATSGANVLTF. The CDR3 DNA is TGCAGCGTGACGGACAGGGGCGCAACATCTGGGGCCAACGTCCTGACTTTC.

The rearrangement links TRBV7-6 to TRBJ2-3; 10 nucleotides align to TRBD2. Germline V CDR1 and CDR2: SGHVS, FNYEAQ. The CDR3 consists of 15 residues. Trimming took 5 bases from V and 4 from J; bases not matched to a gene: 6. CDR3 region: CASSRAGGPSDTQYF. For the CDR3, the DNA is TGTGCCAGCAGCCGAGCGGGAGGGCCGTCAGATACGCAGTATTTT.

The J gene is TRBJ2-5, the V gene TRBV7-2; D perhaps matches TRBD2 (6 bases). The CDR3 has 15 amino acids. Germline lookup yields CDR1 SGHTA and CDR2 FQGNSA. V was shortened by 3 bases and J by 1 base, with 12 bases between the two germline ends. This chain's CDR3 is CASSLVAAGQETQYF. In nucleotides, the CDR3 is TGTGCCAGCAGCTTGGTAGCGGCCGGCCAAGAGACCCAGTACTTC.

This chain uses TRBV6-1 with TRBJ1-2; 10 positions match TRBD1. The CDR3 sequence is 14 residues long. V was pared by 6 bases and J by 2 bases, with 3 bases of the junction left unmatched. Per germline, CDR1 MNHNS and CDR2 SASEGT. The DNA of the CDR3 is TGTGCCAGCAGACCGGGACAGGGGAACTATGGCTACACCTTC. It translates to CASRPGQGNYGYTF.

This chain's CDR3 is CSARDGQADQPQHF. CDR3 sequence (DNA): TGCAGTGCTAGAGATGGGCAGGCCGATCAGCCCCAGCATTTT. The chain has TRBV20-1 and TRBJ1-5, with D uncertain. Germline CDR1 is DFQATT and CDR2 is SNEGSKA (reference sequence). Trimming removed 0 bases at V and 5 bases at J, with 11 bases between. This CDR3 is built from 14 residues.

This chain joins TRBV9 and TRBJ1-1; D gene uncertain. CDR3 length equals 10 residues. Germline V lookup: CDR1 SGDLS, CDR2 YYNGEE. V lost 3 bases to trimming and J lost 8 bases, with 5 bases between them. The CDR3 region is CASSGKEAFF. The CDR3 bases are TGTGCCAGCAGCGGAAAAGAAGCTTTCTTT.

DNA of the CDR3: TGTGCCAGCAGCTTAGGCGGTCAGCGGGCGGGAACTTACAATGAGCAGTTCTTC. Translating it yields CASSLGGQRAGTYNEQFF. The gene calls are TRBV11-3 and TRBJ2-1, with D perhaps matching TRBD2 (6 bases). Germline CDR1 SGHNT, CDR2 YENEEA. Trimming removed 1 base at V and 4 bases at J, with 20 bases between. This CDR3 region has 18 residues.

This clonotype has just a few counts. This chain connects TRBV7-2 to TRBJ2-3, with D uncertain. Trimming took 3 bases from V and 2 from J, leaving 9 bases between them. Germline V gene data show CDR1 as SGHTA and CDR2 as FQGNSA. The CDR3 totals 14 residues. The CDR3 here is CASSFGRVTDTQYF. CDR3 sequence (DNA): TGTGCCAGCAGCTTTGGTCGAGTCACAGATACGCAGTATTTT.

The chain combines TRBV29-1 with TRBJ1-1; D uncertain. The length of the CDR3 is 16 residues. Germline V lookup: CDR1 SQVTM, CDR2 ANQGSEA. The V and J ends lost 2 bases and 4 bases respectively, with 20 bases between them. The CDR3 protein is CSVEKEKGLSGTEAFF. The DNA of the CDR3 is TGCAGCGTTGAAAAAGAAAAGGGCCTATCGGGCACTGAAGCTTTCTTT.

The chain has TRBV6-5 and TRBJ2-7; D is unresolved. CDR1 is MNHEY, CDR2 SVGAGI, per germline. The CDR3 totals 13 residues. The ends were cut back, 0 bases at V and 7 bases at J, with 10 bases in the middle. The CDR3 bases are TGTGCCAGCAGTTACTCCCTCGTAAGGGAGCAGTACGTC. This translates into CASSYSLVREQYV.

J is TRBJ1-1 and V is TRBV12-3 or TRBV12-4; possible D gene TRBD1, 5 bases. The CDR3 runs 12 residues. The V end was cut by 5 bases, the J end by 7 bases, with 11 bases between. The CDR3 loop reads CASSHGTDEAFF. CDR3 nucleotide sequence: TGTGCCAGCAGTCACGGGACGGATGAAGCTTTCTTT.

The chain joins TRBV25-1 to TRBJ2-7; no firm D call. V lost 1 base, J lost 8 bases, and 6 bases lay in between. CDR1 and CDR2 (germline): MGHDK, SYGVNS. This CDR3 contains 11 residues. The CDR3 sequence is CASSELEQQYF. The CDR3 region has the DNA TGTGCCAGCAGTGAATTGGAACAGCAGTACTTC.

The chain couples TRBV27 to TRBJ1-4; TRBD1 aligns across 7 bases. The CDR3 is 15 amino acids. After removal of 6 bases from V and 0 bases from J, the junction contained 4 bases not matched to a gene. From germline, CDR1 is MNHEY and CDR2 SMNVEV (reference sequence). The CDR3 DNA follows: TGTGCCAGCAGATTCACAGGGGCAACTAATGAAAAACTGTTTTTT. Protein: CASRFTGATNEKLFF.

The rearrangement links TRBV30 to TRBJ2-1; a weak D match, TRBD2 (5 bases). CDR1 and CDR2 from the germline V gene are GTSNPN and SVGIG (reference sequence). Trimming removed 4 bases from V and 2 bases from J, with 9 bases in between. The CDR3 totals 13 residues. In nucleotides, the CDR3 is TGTGCCTGGATCCGGGAAACCTACAATGAGCAGTTCTTC. Its translation: CAWIRETYNEQFF.

The chain combines TRBV6-2 or TRBV6-3 with TRBJ2-1; 9 bases agree with TRBD2. Trimming took 2 bases from V and 8 from J; bases not matched to a gene: 10. Germline CDR1 and CDR2: MNHEY and SVGEGT. This CDR3 contains 16 residues. This chain's CDR3 is CASSYRRGAGGDEQFF. CDR3 coding DNA: TGTGCCAGCAGTTACCGTCGTGGAGCGGGAGGCGATGAGCAGTTCTTC.

This clonotype occurred a few times. The V and J genes are TRBV5-6 and TRBJ2-7; D may be TRBD1 or TRBD2 (5 bases each). Trimming stripped 3 bases from V and 1 base from J, with 11 bases between. This CDR3 has 14 amino acids. The germline CDR1 and CDR2 sequences are SGHDT and YYEEEE. CDR3 nucleotide sequence: TGTGCCAGCAGCTCGGGACCGAATTCCTACGAGCAGTACGTC. Amino acid sequence: CASSSGPNSYEQYV.

The table lists this clonotype with many counts. The chain recombines TRBV11-3 with TRBJ2-5; 10 bases are shared with TRBD2. The CDR3 runs to 13 residues. V gave up 9 bases and J gave up 5 bases; unmatched junction bases: 6. Germline CDR1 SGHNT, CDR2 YENEEA. CDR3 bases: TGTGCCAGTACGGGACTAGCGCGGGAGACCCAGTACTTC. Translation gives CASTGLARETQYF.

The J gene is TRBJ2-3, the V gene TRBV20-1; D is perhaps TRBD2 (6 bases). Germline CDR1 reads DFQATT; CDR2 reads SNEGSKA (reference sequence). V was shortened by 6 bases and J by 6 bases, with 22 bases between the two germline ends. The CDR3 consists of 15 residues. The CDR3: CSAPSSSDLTDTQYF. The CDR3 DNA sequence: TGCAGTGCCCCCTCCTCTAGCGACCTAACGGATACGCAGTATTTT.

DNA for the CDR3: TGTGCCAGCAGTCCCGGACTAGCGGCGGTCAATGAGCAGTTCTTC. As protein: CASSPGLAAVNEQFF. The chain uses TRBV12-3 or TRBV12-4 and TRBJ2-1, with TRBD2 identical over 10 bases. CDR3 size: 15 residues. After removal of 5 bases from V and 6 bases from J, the junction contained 7 bases not matched to a gene.

The rearrangement joins TRBV19 to TRBJ1-6; TRBD1 matches at 9 bases. The V and J ends lost 8 bases and 10 bases, in that order; junction bases with no gene match: 18. Germline-derived CDR1 and CDR2 are LNHDA and SQIVND (reference sequence). The CDR3 has 17 residues. For the CDR3, the DNA is TGTGCCAGTCAAGATCTAAAAACCGGGACAGGGTTGTCACCCCTCCACTTT. Residues: CASQDLKTGTGLSPLHF.

This clonotype has a count of ten or more. The chain has TRBV6-2 or TRBV6-3 and TRBJ1-1; no definite D call. This CDR3 is 15 amino acids long. From germline, CDR1 is MNHEY and CDR2 SVGEGT. Trimming cost V 0 bases and J 5 bases, with 13 bases left between them. CDR3 in amino acids: CASSYSTNGNTEAFF. The CDR3, as DNA: TGTGCCAGCAGTTACTCGACAAACGGTAATACTGAAGCTTTCTTT.

The rearrangement uses TRBV20-1 and TRBJ2-5; TRBD1 is a possible D gene (7 bases). The germline V gene encodes CDR1 DFQATT and CDR2 SNEGSKA (reference sequence). V lost 3 bases and J 4 bases, leaving 21 bases between the germline ends. CDR3 size: 16 residues. CDR3 in DNA: TGCAGTGCTAGGCTGAAGCAGGGGGGCGCGGGAGAGACCCAGTACTTC. It encodes CSARLKQGGAGETQYF.

This clonotype was seen only a few times. The chain employs TRBV7-8 and TRBJ2-1; 10 bases align to TRBD2. The germline CDR1 and CDR2 sequences are SGHVS and FQNEAQ. V lost 0 bases to trimming and J lost 8 bases; unmatched junction nucleotides: 7. The CDR3 has 16 amino acids. The CDR3 loop is CASSLAPSGSGYEQFF. CDR3 sequence (DNA): TGTGCCAGCAGCTTAGCCCCTAGCGGGAGTGGGTATGAGCAGTTCTTC.

V is TRBV6-4 and J is TRBJ2-6, with TRBD2 identical over 9 bases. Germline V gene lookup returns CDR1 MRHNA and CDR2 SNTAGT. J was trimmed by 6 bases and V by 3 bases; bases with no gene match: 3. The CDR3 is 15 residues long. The CDR3 DNA is TGTGCCAGCAGTGAGCTAGCGGGACAGGCCAACGTCCTGACTTTC. Translation gives CASSELAGQANVLTF.

This clonotype was seen a handful of times. This chain joins TRBV12-3 or TRBV12-4 and TRBJ1-1, with D possibly matching TRBD1 (5 bases). Trimming cost V 6 bases and J 11 bases, with 28 bases left between them. This CDR3 has 16 residues. CDR3 in amino acids: CASRTTTDIPGYMAFF. CDR3 coding DNA: TGTGCCAGCAGAACGACAACCGACATACCAGGGTATATGGCTTTCTTT.

This clonotype appeared once. This may arise from a read error, as a much more abundant clone is one base away. The chain carries TRBV7-2 and TRBJ1-5; D gene uncertain. V lost 1 base and J 0 bases, leaving 7 bases between the germline ends. Germline V CDR1 and CDR2: SGHTA, FQGNSA. The CDR3 runs 15 residues. The CDR3, as DNA: TGTGCCAGCAGCTTAGAGGTGGATAGCAATCAGCCCCAGCATTTT. It translates to CASSLEVDSNQPQHF. Based on the CDR3 plus reference TRBV7-2 and TRBJ1-5, the full variable domain is GAGVSQSPSNKVTEKGKDVELRCDPISGHTALYWYRQSLGQGLEFLIYFQGNSAPDKSGLPSDRFSAERTGGSVSTLTIQRTQQEDSAVYLCASSLEVDSNQPQHFGDGTRLSIL.

The chain is built from TRBV6-6 and TRBJ2-3; no firm D call. The germline CDR1 and CDR2 sequences are MNHNY and SVGAGI (reference sequence). V lost 0 bases to trimming and J lost 5 bases, with 12 bases between them. This CDR3 has 15 amino acids. For the CDR3, the DNA is TGTGCCAGCAGTTACTCACGGCCGGGCATAGATACGCAGTATTTT. Amino acids: CASSYSRPGIDTQYF.

The rearrangement joins TRBV25-1 to TRBJ1-6; possible D gene TRBD1, 5 bases. The CDR3 covers 15 residues. The germline V and J ends were trimmed by 1 base and 4 bases, with 8 bases remaining between them. Germline V gives CDR1 MGHDK, CDR2 SYGVNS. CDR3 sequence (DNA): TGTGCCAGCAGTGAATTCGGGGGTTATAATTCACCCCTCCACTTT. Translation: CASSEFGGYNSPLHF.

This clonotype was seen a handful of times. The rearrangement links TRBV28 to TRBJ1-2; TRBD1 agrees at 9 bases. V gave up 5 bases and J gave up 5 bases; unmatched junction bases: 12. CDR3 size: 16 residues. The germline CDR1 and CDR2 sequences are MDHEN and SYDVKM. CDR3 loop: CASSLTTSTGGYGYTF. Written as DNA, the CDR3 is TGTGCCAGCAGTCTAACCACCTCGACAGGGGGATATGGCTACACCTTC.